The 3 T cell receptor beta chains presented below share a single source sample, sequenced in a study of blood T cell repertoires in COVID-19. The method was immunoSEQ multiplex PCR; TCRdb's version includes in-frame clones alone and lacks a portion of them. The table includes approximately 290,000 clones, more than 65% detected once. Sequenced: peripheral blood. These receptors came from a person aged 65 to 85 with COVID-19, enrolled during active disease.

The rearrangement links TRBV7-2 to TRBJ2-2; 16 bases fit TRBD2. The CDR3 spans 18 residues. V lost 1 base to trimming and J lost 6 bases; unmatched junction nucleotides: 5. Per germline, CDR1 SGHTA and CDR2 FQGNSA. The CDR3 DNA sequence: TGTGCCAGCAGCTTAGTGGGACTAGCGGGGGGGCTGGCCGGGGAGCTGTTTTTT. Its translation: CASSLVGLAGGLAGELFF.

The chain is built from TRBV4-1 and TRBJ2-5; 7 bases are shared with TRBD1. Trimming took 4 bases from V and 1 from J; bases not matched to a gene: 6. Per germline, CDR1 MGHRA and CDR2 YSYEKL. The CDR3 has 15 amino acids. In DNA, the CDR3 is TGCGCCAGCAGCCCAGGCAGGGGGTTCCAAGAGACCCAGTACTTC. This translates into CASSPGRGFQETQYF.

CDR3 DNA: TGTGCCAGCAGCTCCTCCCTTCGCGGGGGCGCCTACAATGAGCAGTTCTTC. Translated: CASSSSLRGGAYNEQFF. The rearrangement uses TRBV28 and TRBJ2-1; D might be TRBD2 (7 bases). Trimming stripped 6 bases from V and 2 bases from J, with 20 bases between. CDR1 and CDR2 (germline): MDHEN, SYDVKM. The CDR3 runs 17 residues.